Each of the 2 T cell receptor beta chains below was sequenced from the same sample in a study of Ad26.COV2.S vaccination and SARS-CoV-2 variants. Libraries were prepared by immunoSEQ multiplex PCR; TCRdb keeps only in-frame clonotypes and omits some of them. The sample carries about 330,000 clones, about nine tenths recorded once. Treatment denoted: around 19 received Ad26.COV2.S at low or high dose, single or two shots; five or six received placebo; per-sample allocation not given. On day 63 after the first injection, vaccine and placebo recipients gave samples. The sample was peripheral blood, taken in a trial of Ad26.COV2.S vaccine versus placebo. The receptor set was obtained from a person between 18 and 65 years old who received the Ad26.COV2.S COVID-19 vaccine or a placebo.

A note on this clone: The same CDR3 arises from other DNA sequences in this sample as well. This sequence joins TRBV18 and TRBJ2-5; TRBD2 matches at 8 bases. The junction had 1 base not matched to a gene; V was cut back by 3 bases and J by 1 base. The CDR3 is 14 amino acids. Germline CDR1 KGHSH, CDR2 LQKENI. The CDR3 sequence: CASSPGRAQETQYF. CDR3 nucleotides: TGTGCCAGCTCACCCGGGAGGGCCCAAGAGACCCAGTACTTC.

DNA for the CDR3: TGTGCCAGTAAACTAGCGGGAATCACAGATACGCAGTATTTT. Translated, it gives CASKLAGITDTQYF. V gene TRBV19 combines with J gene TRBJ2-3; TRBD2 matches 10 bases. The CDR3 is 14 residues long. The trim removed 7 bases at V and 2 bases at J, leaving 3 bases unmatched. In germline, CDR1 is LNHDA, CDR2 SQIVND (reference sequence).